This passage covers 9 T cell receptor beta chains from one sample sequenced in a study of CD8+ T cells in alopecia areata. Sequencing templates came from extracted RNA that was reverse transcribed into cDNA. TCRdb's copy holds only in-frame clones and misses some; the assay was immunoSEQ multiplex PCR. Here the sample spans about 210,000 clones, more than 60% being singletons. The treatment denotes: oral pan-JAK inhibitor, 5-10 mg twice daily. The material sequenced was CD4+ T cells sorted from blood, taken between weeks 44 and 45, from a patient treated with tofacitinib. The receptors here all came from a human donor with alopecia areata.

This clone occurred a few times. The chain couples TRBV6-5 to TRBJ1-2; 10 bases agree with TRBD1. The CDR3 has 14 residues. Trimming removed 4 bases from V and 7 bases from J; junction bases left unmatched: 6. Germline V gives CDR1 MNHEY, CDR2 SVGAGI. DNA of the CDR3: TGTGCCAGCAGTTCTGACAGGGGGCGAATTGGCTACACCTTC. This gives the protein CASSSDRGRIGYTF.

In its sample, this clone was seen once. The rearrangement links TRBV6-6 to TRBJ2-1; a possible D gene is TRBD2 (5 bases). There are 13 residues in the CDR3. CDR1 is MNHNY and CDR2 is SVGAGI in the germline V gene (reference sequence). Between the trimmed V and J ends, which lost 10 bases and 6 bases, there was a span of 16 bases. CDR3 loop: CATEASGGNEQFF. In DNA form, the CDR3 reads TGTGCCACTGAAGCGTCAGGAGGCAATGAGCAGTTCTTC.

The chain recombines TRBV11-3 with TRBJ1-2; 8 nucleotides agree with TRBD1. V was pared by 4 bases and J by 4 bases, with 5 bases of the junction left unmatched. CDR1 and CDR2 (germline): SGHNT, YENEEA. The CDR3 totals 14 residues. CDR3 sequence reads: CASSSDREPYGYTF. The CDR3 DNA is TGTGCCAGCAGCTCGGACAGGGAACCCTATGGCTACACCTTC.

The chain couples TRBV18 to TRBJ2-3, with D perhaps TRBD1 (6 bases). Germline V CDR1 and CDR2: KGHSH, LQKENI. The CDR3 is 18 amino acids. V lost 4 bases, J lost 0 bases, and 20 bases lay in between. The CDR3 protein is CASSQRPPGQISTDTQYF. The CDR3 bases are TGTGCCAGCTCACAACGTCCCCCCGGACAGATTAGCACAGATACGCAGTATTTT.

The genes are TRBV14 and TRBJ2-5; no firm D call. Germline V gene lookup returns CDR1 SGHDN and CDR2 FVKESK. The CDR3 consists of 13 residues. V was clipped by 0 bases and J by 6 bases, with 8 bases between them. The CDR3 region is CASSQDLGKTQYF. The CDR3 nucleotides are TGTGCCAGCAGCCAAGATCTTGGGAAGACCCAGTACTTC.

V is TRBV5-1 and J is TRBJ1-1; D is undetermined. Germline V lookup: CDR1 SGHRS, CDR2 YFSETQ. The V end was cut by 3 bases, the J end by 5 bases, with 14 bases between. This CDR3 has 14 amino acids. CDR3 loop: CASSWTGMGTEAFF. The CDR3 DNA reads TGCGCCAGCAGCTGGACCGGAATGGGTACTGAAGCTTTCTTT.

The chain has TRBV25-1 and TRBJ2-2; D is possibly TRBD1 (5 bases). This CDR3 is built from 14 residues. V lost 4 bases, J lost 5 bases, and 11 bases lay in between. From germline, CDR1 is MGHDK and CDR2 SYGVNS. The CDR3: CASSGTPGTGELFF. CDR3 sequence (DNA): TGTGCCAGCAGTGGGACACCAGGGACCGGGGAGCTGTTTTTT. Supplemented by reference TRBV25-1 and TRBJ2-2, the full variable domain reads EADIYQTPRYLVIGTGKKITLECSQTMGHDKMYWYQQDPGMELHLIHYSYGVNSTEKGDLSSESTVSRIRTEHFPLTLESARPSHTSQYLCASSGTPGTGELFFGEGSRLTVL.

In this sample, this clone turned up many times. The chain employs TRBV11-2 and TRBJ2-5, with 10 bases lining up with TRBD2. From germline, CDR1 is SGHAT and CDR2 FQNNGV. This CDR3 spans 17 amino acids. The junction had 13 bases not matched to a gene; V was cut back by 5 bases and J by 4 bases. CDR3 residues: CASSPRGAGGLGETQYF. The CDR3 DNA is TGTGCCAGCAGCCCAAGAGGAGCGGGGGGGTTAGGAGAGACCCAGTACTTC.

A word on this clone: An end of the junction differs from the germline gene, which may be a read error. The chain couples TRBV5-1 to TRBJ1-6, with D tentatively TRBD1 (5 bases). The CDR3 covers 14 residues. CDR1 and CDR2 (germline): SGHRS, YFSETQ. The CDR3 bases are TGTGCCAGCAGCCCGGGACGGAATAATTCACCCCTCCACTTT. Its protein product is CASSPGRNNSPLHF. Variable domain in full (rest from reference TRBV5-1 and TRBJ1-6): KAGVTQTPRYLIKTRGQQVTLSCSPISGHRSVSWYQQTPGQGLQFLFEYFSETQRNKGNFPGRFSGRQFSNSRSEMNVSTLELGDSALYLCASSPGRNNSPLHFGNGTRLTVT.